The 28 T cell receptor beta chains reported below all come from one sample, sequenced in a study of radiation and T cells in renal cell carcinoma. Method: immunoSEQ multiplex PCR; TCRdb's copy keeps in-frame clones and lacks some. In the table there are roughly 13,000 clones, around 60% of which are singletons. The sample's treatment: treatment-naive control, cytoreductive nephrectomy. Specimen: tumor tissue, collected from a patient whose treatment was nephrectomy without radiotherapy. These receptors were obtained from a man aged 45-65 years with renal cell carcinoma.

For this clone: The same CDR3 also results from other DNA sequences found in this sample. This chain uses TRBV6-1 with TRBJ2-6, with 10 bases aligning to TRBD1. The length of the CDR3 is 19 residues. V gave up 3 bases and J gave up 0 bases; unmatched junction bases: 8. From germline, CDR1 is MNHNS and CDR2 SASEGT. For the CDR3, the DNA is TGTGCCAGCAGTGACCCCCGGGACAGGGGTCGCTCTGGGGCCAACGTCCTGACTTTC. Protein: CASSDPRDRGRSGANVLTF.

The genes are TRBV27 and TRBJ2-1; the match to TRBD2 covers 10 bases. V shed 5 bases and J 7 bases; nucleotides not matched to a gene: 14. The CDR3 has 17 amino acids. Germline V CDR1 and CDR2: MNHEY, SMNVEV (reference sequence). The CDR3 reads CASSPPSGGASRNEQFF. CDR3 in DNA: TGTGCCAGCAGTCCGCCCAGCGGGGGGGCCTCTCGTAATGAGCAGTTCTTC.

This clone was counted between two and nine times. This chain connects TRBV5-6 to TRBJ2-1, with D perhaps given as TRBD1 or TRBD2 (5 bases each). V was shortened by 0 bases and J by 5 bases, with 15 bases between the two germline ends. This CDR3 contains 16 residues. The germline gives CDR1 SGHDT, CDR2 YYEEEE. The CDR3 nucleotides are TGTGCCAGCAGCTTGGGTGGCAGGGCGGGCGACAATGAGCAGTTCTTC. Protein product: CASSLGGRAGDNEQFF. Based on the CDR3 plus reference TRBV5-6 and TRBJ2-1, the full variable domain is DAGVTQSPTHLIKTRGQQVTLRCSPKSGHDTVSWYQQALGQGPQFIFQYYEEEERQRGNFPDRFSGHQFPNYSSELNVNALLLGDSALYLCASSLGGRAGDNEQFFGPGTRLTVL.

This clone is large within its sample. The chain carries TRBV27 and TRBJ1-6; perhaps TRBD1 as D (6 bases). The V gene lost 5 bases and the J gene lost 7 bases, with 18 bases spanning the gap. The CDR3 loop spans 16 amino acids. CDR1 and CDR2 (germline): MNHEY, SMNVEV (reference sequence). CDR3 loop: CASSPLAQGSNSPLHF. For the CDR3, the DNA is TGTGCCAGCAGTCCCCTCGCACAGGGTAGCAATTCACCCCTCCACTTT.

The chain carries TRBV9 and TRBJ2-2, with a weak D call TRBD2 (6 bases). V lost 1 base, J lost 4 bases, and 14 bases lay in between. The CDR3 contains 16 residues. The germline V gene has CDR1 SGDLS and CDR2 YYNGEE. In DNA form, the CDR3 reads TGTGCCAGCAGCGTAAAGGCCCAGGGAGGCACCGGGGAGCTGTTTTTT. Encoded protein: CASSVKAQGGTGELFF. The full variable domain, in which reference TRBV9 and TRBJ2-2 provide the parts outside the CDR3, is DSGVTQTPKHLITATGQRVTLRCSPRSGDLSVYWYQQSLDQGLQFLIQYYNGEERAKGNILERFSAQQFPDLHSELNLSSLELGDSALYFCASSVKAQGGTGELFFGEGSRLTVL.

V gene TRBV27 combines with J gene TRBJ1-4, with unresolved D. V lost 3 bases, J lost 4 bases, and 6 bases lay in between. Germline V CDR1 and CDR2: MNHEY, SMNVEV (reference sequence). This CDR3 region has 13 residues. The CDR3 here is CASSLGFNEKLFF. CDR3 DNA sequence: TGTGCCAGCAGTTTGGGTTTTAATGAAAAACTGTTTTTT. The full variable domain, completed using reference TRBV27 and TRBJ1-4, is EAQVTQNPRYLITVTGKKLTVTCSQNMNHEYMSWYRQDPGLGLRQIYYSMNVEVTDKGDVPEGYKVSRKEKRNFPLILESPSPNQTSLYFCASSLGFNEKLFFGSGTQLSVL.

The chain links TRBV6-1 to TRBJ1-2; 8 positions match TRBD1. This CDR3 is 17 amino acids long. Germline assignment: CDR1 MNHNS and CDR2 SASEGT. The junction had 9 bases not matched to a gene; V was cut back by 0 bases and J by 3 bases. The CDR3 is CASSEAPGGRADYGYTF. As DNA, the CDR3 is TGTGCCAGCAGTGAAGCGCCAGGGGGCAGGGCGGACTATGGCTACACCTTC.

In this sample, this clone is medium-sized. Other nucleotide sequences from this sample produce the same CDR3. The rearrangement uses TRBV4-1 and TRBJ1-2; unclear D gene. CDR1 is MGHRA and CDR2 is YSYEKL in the germline V gene. CDR3 size: 12 residues. Trimming removed 4 bases at V and 7 bases at J, with 10 bases between. Here the CDR3 DNA reads TGCGCCAGCAGCCGAGAAGCGGGTGGCTACACCTTC. Protein product: CASSREAGGYTF.

This clone was seen more than once but under ten times. The CDR3 loop reads CASSFQVPSEMNTEAFF. CDR3 bases: TGTGCCAGCAGCTTTCAAGTTCCTTCCGAGATGAACACTGAAGCTTTCTTT. The rearrangement uses TRBV7-8 and TRBJ1-1; D gene unclear. This CDR3 is 17 amino acids long. Germline assignment: CDR1 SGHVS and CDR2 FQNEAQ. Trimming shortened V by 3 bases and J by 0 bases, and 17 bases separated the two germline ends.

The rearrangement uses TRBV29-1 and TRBJ2-7, with D unclear. Looked up from germline, CDR1 is SQVTM and CDR2 is ANQGSEA. The CDR3 contains 10 residues. Trimming took off 4 bases at V and 5 bases at J, with 6 bases between the two ends. CDR3 amino acids: CSVVMDEQYF. CDR3 DNA: TGCAGCGTTGTGATGGACGAGCAGTACTTC.

Judged by abundance, this clone is medium-sized. The V and J genes are TRBV5-1 and TRBJ1-5; no firm D call. V was shortened by 4 bases and J by 0 bases, with 17 bases between the two germline ends. The CDR3 loop spans 17 amino acids. Germline CDR1 SGHRS, CDR2 YFSETQ. For the CDR3, the DNA is TGCGCCAGCAGCCCCGGTTGGGCAGGAGATAGCAATCAGCCCCAGCATTTT. Encoded protein: CASSPGWAGDSNQPQHF.

The chain carries TRBV7-3 and TRBJ2-7, with 10 bases aligning to TRBD1. Germline loops: CDR1 SGHTA, CDR2 FQGTGA. The CDR3 totals 18 residues. V lost 5 bases, J lost 1 base, and 14 bases stayed unmatched. CDR3 amino acids: CASSPEPSGQGFSYEQYF. The CDR3 region has the DNA TGTGCCAGCAGCCCCGAACCCTCGGGACAGGGGTTTTCCTACGAGCAGTACTTC.

This clone turned up a few times. The rearrangement links TRBV14 to TRBJ1-2; tentative D call: TRBD1 (5 bases). Germline V gene sequence: CDR1 SGHDN, CDR2 FVKESK. V lost 3 bases to trimming and J lost 4 bases, with 15 bases between them. The CDR3 runs 15 residues. CDR3 in amino acids: CASSHNGGIGYGYTF. The CDR3 coding sequence is TGTGCCAGCAGCCACAACGGGGGTATTGGCTATGGCTACACCTTC.

The chain couples TRBV5-1 to TRBJ2-5, with D unresolved. The DNA end is more similar to TRBJ2-7, so the J call may be wrong. The CDR3 runs 12 residues. Germline CDR1 SGHRS, CDR2 YFSETQ. The CDR3 nucleotides are TGCGCCAGCAGCTTGGAACCCTACGAGCAGTACTTC. It codes for CASSLEPYEQYF.

J is TRBJ2-7 and V is TRBV6-5; 8 positions agree with TRBD2. J gave up 2 bases and V 0 bases, and 3 bases lay outside the gene matches. There are 15 residues in the CDR3. Germline CDR1 is MNHEY and CDR2 is SVGAGI. CDR3 DNA: TGTGCCAGCAGTTACTCCACTAGCGGTACCTACGAGCAGTACTTC. It encodes CASSYSTSGTYEQYF.

V and J are TRBV6-5 and TRBJ1-1; no firm D call. Germline V CDR1 and CDR2: MNHEY, SVGAGI. Trimming stripped 5 bases from V and 5 bases from J, with 18 bases between. The CDR3 is made up of 15 amino acids. The CDR3 loop is CASSRPGTGRTEAFF. The CDR3 DNA is TGTGCCAGCAGTCGCCCCGGTACCGGGCGTACTGAAGCTTTCTTT.

V gene TRBV5-1 combines with J gene TRBJ2-1, with D tentatively TRBD1 (5 bases). V lost 1 base and J lost 1, with 12 bases in between. The CDR3 loop spans 16 amino acids. CDR1 SGHRS and CDR2 YFSETQ come from the germline V gene. The chain's CDR3 is CASSLRQIPSYNEQFF. The CDR3 bases are TGCGCCAGCAGCTTGAGACAGATACCTTCCTACAATGAGCAGTTCTTC.

This chain joins TRBV6-1 and TRBJ1-5; 10 bases line up with TRBD1. Losses at the gene ends were 8 bases for V and 2 bases for J; bases not matched to a gene: 3. This CDR3 region has 14 residues. The germline gives CDR1 MNHNS, CDR2 SASEGT. The CDR3 reads CASAGTGGNQPQHF. In DNA, the CDR3 is TGTGCCAGCGCGGGGACAGGGGGCAATCAGCCCCAGCATTTT.

This chain joins TRBV30 and TRBJ1-4, with D tentatively TRBD1 (6 bases). The CDR3 is 15 amino acids. V lost 5 bases and J lost 0, with 13 bases in between. Per the germline V gene, CDR1 is GTSNPN and CDR2 is SVGIG (reference sequence). The CDR3 region has the DNA TGTGCCTGGTCCGGACAGTTAACAACTAATGAAAAACTGTTTTTT. Translating it yields CAWSGQLTTNEKLFF.

The CDR3, as DNA: TGCGCCAGCAGCTTGGAGGGAGGTAATGGAAACACCATATATTTT. It specifies CASSLEGGNGNTIYF. V is TRBV5-1 and J is TRBJ1-3, with unresolved D. Trimming removed 0 bases from V and 3 bases from J, with 10 bases in between. The germline V gene encodes CDR1 SGHRS and CDR2 YFSETQ. This CDR3 spans 15 amino acids.

This chain joins TRBV6-6 and TRBJ1-2; 7 bases map to TRBD1. The V segment lost 6 bases and the J segment 4 bases; nucleotides outside the gene matches: 5. The CDR3 covers 13 residues. CDR1 MNHNY and CDR2 SVGAGI come from the germline V gene (reference sequence). CDR3 in amino acids: CASRGDSAYGYTF. The CDR3 DNA reads as TGTGCCAGCAGAGGGGACAGCGCCTATGGCTACACCTTC.

Within the sample, this clone is medium-sized (0.01 to 0.1%). CDR3 DNA sequence: TGTGCCAGTAGTATACAGGCTCTCAACTATGGCTACACCTTC. Translation gives CASSIQALNYGYTF. The chain carries TRBV19 and TRBJ1-2, with D unclear. The CDR3 sequence is 14 residues long. Germline values: CDR1 LNHDA, CDR2 SQIVND (reference sequence). V was trimmed by 2 bases and J by 2 bases, leaving 9 bases between them.

The J gene is TRBJ1-2, the V gene TRBV2, with TRBD1 matching 10 bases. Germline CDR1 SNHLY, CDR2 FYNNEI. Trimming removed 3 bases from V and 2 bases from J; junction bases left unmatched: 9. The CDR3 has 17 amino acids. The CDR3 DNA reads as TGTGCCAGCAGTGAGACCAGAGGACAGGGGGGAAACTATGGCTACACCTTC. Amino acids: CASSETRGQGGNYGYTF.

This chain joins TRBV7-2 and TRBJ2-1, with TRBD2 as a possible D gene (5 bases). Trimming removed 2 bases at V and 8 bases at J, with 10 bases between. CDR3 length equals 13 residues. Per germline, CDR1 SGHTA and CDR2 FQGNSA. The CDR3 loop reads CASSLTGWDEQFF. CDR3 coding DNA: TGTGCCAGCAGCTTAACGGGGTGGGATGAGCAGTTCTTC.

This chain uses TRBV27 with TRBJ2-2, with D perhaps TRBD1 or TRBD2 (6 bases each). The CDR3 runs 16 residues. Germline V gene data show CDR1 as MNHEY and CDR2 as SMNVEV (reference sequence). The V end lost 3 bases, the J end lost 0 bases, and 11 bases lay between the germline ends. This CDR3 is CASSFSGASNTGELFF. Written as DNA, the CDR3 is TGTGCCAGCAGTTTCTCGGGGGCCTCGAACACCGGGGAGCTGTTTTTT.

This chain uses TRBV7-7 with TRBJ2-5; unclear D gene. The CDR3 is made up of 13 amino acids. Germline CDR1 SSHAT, CDR2 FNYEAQ (reference sequence). With 5 bases removed from V and 5 bases from J, the gap between germline ends came to 12 bases. CDR3 protein: CASSLSPSETQYF. CDR3 in DNA: TGTGCCAGCAGCCTATCCCCGAGCGAGACCCAGTACTTC.

The genes are TRBV9 and TRBJ2-1, with 8 bases lining up with TRBD2. CDR1 and CDR2 from the germline V gene are SGDLS and YYNGEE. V shed 7 bases, J shed 0 bases, and the junction held 9 bases outside the gene matches. This CDR3 is built from 16 residues. The DNA of the CDR3 is TGTGCCAGCGGAGCTGGCGGGGGGAGCTCCTACAATGAGCAGTTCTTC. This sequence encodes CASGAGGGSSYNEQFF.

The V gene is TRBV27, the J gene TRBJ1-6; D is perhaps TRBD1 (6 bases). CDR1 is MNHEY and CDR2 is SMNVEV in the germline V gene (reference sequence). The V end was cut by 2 bases, the J end by 10 bases, with 15 bases between. The CDR3 consists of 15 residues. The CDR3 DNA follows: TGTGCCAGCAGTTTAGAAAGGCAGGGGTACTCACCCCTCCACTTT. It is translated as CASSLERQGYSPLHF.